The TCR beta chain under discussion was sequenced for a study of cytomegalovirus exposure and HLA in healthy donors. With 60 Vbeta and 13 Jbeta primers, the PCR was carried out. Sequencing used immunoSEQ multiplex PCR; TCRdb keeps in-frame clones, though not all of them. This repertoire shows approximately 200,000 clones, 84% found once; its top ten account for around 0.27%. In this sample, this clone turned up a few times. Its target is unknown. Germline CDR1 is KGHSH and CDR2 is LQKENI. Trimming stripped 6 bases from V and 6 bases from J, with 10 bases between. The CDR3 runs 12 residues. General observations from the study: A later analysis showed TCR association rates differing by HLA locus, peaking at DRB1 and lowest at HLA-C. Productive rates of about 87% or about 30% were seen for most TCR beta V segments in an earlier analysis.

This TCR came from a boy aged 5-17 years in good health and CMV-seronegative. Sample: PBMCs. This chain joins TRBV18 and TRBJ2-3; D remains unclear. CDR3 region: CASSPGMDTQYF. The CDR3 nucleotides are TGTGCCAGCTCCCCGGGTATGGATACGCAGTATTTT.